The 19 T cell receptor beta chains below were found in one sample sequenced in a study of OX40 agonist ivuxolimab in advanced cancers. Profiled with immunoSEQ multiplex PCR; TCRdb holds only in-frame clones, not every one. The sample has about 31,000 clones, approximately 88% seen once. This specimen was CD4+ or CD8+ T cells sorted from blood, taken in a trial of the OX40 agonist ivuxolimab. All receptors come from an adult with an advanced solid tumor such as melanoma, head and neck, liver or kidney cancer.

This clone was found once. The V call is TRBV5-6, the J call TRBJ2-5, with D perhaps TRBD1 or TRBD2 (5 bases each). The germline V and J ends were trimmed by 4 bases and 3 bases, with 25 bases remaining between them. This CDR3 spans 18 amino acids. Germline lookup yields CDR1 SGHDT and CDR2 YYEEEE. The CDR3 DNA reads TGTGCCAGCAGCGGATTGGGGCCGGGGCAAGTGCGGGAAGAGACCCAGTACTTC. It encodes CASSGLGPGQVREETQYF.

V and J are TRBV5-1 and TRBJ2-2, with D perhaps given as TRBD1 or TRBD2 (6 bases each). This CDR3 region has 16 residues. The germline V gene encodes CDR1 SGHRS and CDR2 YFSETQ. With 4 bases removed from V and 6 bases from J, the gap between germline ends came to 19 bases. The chain's CDR3 is CASSQAGDAGPGELFF. In DNA, the CDR3 is TGCGCCAGCAGCCAAGCAGGGGATGCGGGGCCCGGGGAGCTGTTTTTT.

The rearrangement joins TRBV30 to TRBJ2-1, with 11 positions matching TRBD2. The CDR3 covers 14 residues. Losses at the gene ends were 3 bases for V and 6 bases for J; bases not matched to a gene: 4. Germline V gene sequence: CDR1 GTSNPN, CDR2 SVGIG (reference sequence). CDR3 in amino acids: CAWSASGGTNEQFF. Here the CDR3 DNA reads TGTGCCTGGAGCGCTAGCGGGGGGACCAATGAGCAGTTCTTC.

The genes are TRBV27 and TRBJ1-5; TRBD1 might be the D (5 bases). The germline CDR1 and CDR2 sequences are MNHEY and SMNVEV (reference sequence). The CDR3 loop spans 13 amino acids. V lost 3 bases and J 6 bases, leaving 9 bases between the germline ends. Here the CDR3 reads CASSLGGIQPQHF. The CDR3 DNA sequence: TGTGCCAGCAGTTTGGGGGGTATTCAGCCCCAGCATTTT.

This clone appeared once. The V gene is TRBV5-1, the J gene TRBJ2-1; D gene uncertain. From germline, CDR1 is SGHRS and CDR2 YFSETQ. Trimming left V 1 base short and J 3 bases short, with 11 bases between. The length of the CDR3 is 15 residues. CDR3 bases: TGCGCCAGCAGCTTGACCGTGCCCGTCTACAATGAGCAGTTCTTC. Its protein is CASSLTVPVYNEQFF.

The genes are TRBV28 and TRBJ1-5, with D tentatively TRBD1 (6 bases). The germline V and J ends were trimmed by 2 bases and 3 bases, with 8 bases remaining between them. This CDR3 region has 14 residues. Germline lookup yields CDR1 MDHEN and CDR2 SYDVKM. This CDR3 reads CASSLRGNNQPQHF. Written as DNA, the CDR3 is TGTGCCAGCAGTTTAAGGGGGAACAATCAGCCCCAGCATTTT.

The gene calls are TRBV4-3 and TRBJ2-3; D tentatively reads TRBD1 or TRBD2 (5 bases each). CDR3 size: 17 residues. The ends were cut back, 0 bases at V and 2 bases at J, with 15 bases in the middle. Germline loops: CDR1 LGHNA, CDR2 YSLEER. The CDR3 DNA is TGCGCCAGCAGCCAAGACCGGGACGGGAAATACACAGATACGCAGTATTTT. Amino acids: CASSQDRDGKYTDTQYF.

This clone was recorded once. The genes are TRBV5-6 and TRBJ2-3; the D is unclear. The CDR3 totals 12 residues. CDR1 is SGHDT and CDR2 is YYEEEE in the germline V gene. Trimming cost V 3 bases and J 1 base, with 3 bases left between them. The CDR3: CASSSGTDTQYF. For the CDR3, the DNA is TGTGCCAGCAGCTCCGGCACAGATACGCAGTATTTT. Full variable domain (outside the CDR3, taken from reference TRBV5-6 and TRBJ2-3): DAGVTQSPTHLIKTRGQQVTLRCSPKSGHDTVSWYQQALGQGPQFIFQYYEEEERQRGNFPDRFSGHQFPNYSSELNVNALLLGDSALYLCASSSGTDTQYFGPGTRLTVL.

The CDR3 bases are TGTGCCAGCAGCGTCCAGGGAGGAAACCCCACAGATACGCAGTATTTT. It is translated as CASSVQGGNPTDTQYF. The gene calls are TRBV7-6 and TRBJ2-3; a possible D gene is TRBD2 (6 bases). The CDR3 length is 16 residues. Germline values: CDR1 SGHVS, CDR2 FNYEAQ. The V and J ends lost 5 bases and 2 bases respectively, with 17 bases between them.

The chain couples TRBV9 to TRBJ2-5; D unresolved. CDR3 length equals 12 residues. The germline V gene encodes CDR1 SGDLS and CDR2 YYNGEE. Trimming pared 3 bases from V and 5 bases from J, leaving 8 bases between. The CDR3 region has the DNA TGTGCCAGCAGCGGCCCCCTGGAGACCCAGTACTTC. Its translation: CASSGPLETQYF. The full variable domain, with the rest looked up from reference TRBV9 and TRBJ2-5, is DSGVTQTPKHLITATGQRVTLRCSPRSGDLSVYWYQQSLDQGLQFLIQYYNGEERAKGNILERFSAQQFPDLHSELNLSSLELGDSALYFCASSGPLETQYFGPGTRLLVL.

The chain couples TRBV2 to TRBJ2-5; 7 bases align to TRBD1. The J segment lost 1 base and the V segment lost 5 bases, leaving 4 bases of the junction unmatched. The CDR3 sequence is 14 residues long. Germline V gene lookup returns CDR1 SNHLY and CDR2 FYNNEI. CDR3 coding DNA: TGTGCCAGCAGTCCCCGGGACAGCCAAGAGACCCAGTACTTC. This encodes CASSPRDSQETQYF.

The table lists this clone with a count of one. The chain has TRBV7-3 and TRBJ2-3, with 11 positions matching TRBD2. CDR1 and CDR2 (germline): SGHTA, FQGTGA. With 1 base clipped from V and 6 bases from J, the junction kept 6 bases outside the gene matches. The CDR3 length is 16 residues. This CDR3 is CASSLIAGGPPDTQYF. The CDR3 coding sequence is TGTGCCAGCAGCTTAATAGCGGGGGGGCCCCCGGATACGCAGTATTTT.

This rearrangement joins TRBV9 to TRBJ2-7; no clear D. The CDR3 is 12 residues long. Germline V CDR1 and CDR2: SGDLS, YYNGEE. Trimming took off 4 bases at V and 0 bases at J, with 5 bases between the two ends. CDR3 in amino acids: CASSRDSYEQYF. DNA for the CDR3: TGTGCCAGCAGCCGTGACTCCTACGAGCAGTACTTC.

The V call is TRBV19, the J call TRBJ2-5; D unresolved. The DNA end is more similar to TRBJ2-7, so the J call may be wrong. The germline gives CDR1 LNHDA, CDR2 SQIVND (reference sequence). CDR3 length: 12 amino acids. The CDR3 bases are TGTGCCAGTAGTATAGGTTCCTACGAGCAGTACTTC. Translated, it gives CASSIGSYEQYF.

The V call is TRBV7-2, the J call TRBJ1-1; TRBD1 matches 7 bases. Germline CDR1 reads SGHTA; CDR2 reads FQGNSA. This CDR3 comprises 15 residues. The ends lost 5 bases at V and 4 bases at J; junction bases unmatched: 10. CDR3 amino acids: CASSRRGQTTTEAFF. DNA of the CDR3: TGTGCCAGCAGCCGTCGGGGACAGACGACCACTGAAGCTTTCTTT.

The chain is built from TRBV10-2 and TRBJ2-2; D not resolved. Between the trimmed V and J ends, which lost 10 bases and 8 bases, there was a span of 8 bases. This CDR3 contains 10 residues. Looked up from germline, CDR1 is WSHSY and CDR2 is SAAADI. CDR3 coding DNA: TGCGCCACCGCTTGGGGGGAGCTGTTTTTT. It is translated as CATAWGELFF.

The chain combines TRBV9 with TRBJ2-7; no firm D call. The CDR3 has 15 residues. Germline assignment: CDR1 SGDLS and CDR2 YYNGEE. V shed 0 bases and J shed 0 bases, with 10 bases lying between them. This CDR3 reads CASSVEDTFSYEQYF. CDR3 nucleotides: TGTGCCAGCAGCGTAGAAGACACCTTCTCCTACGAGCAGTACTTC.

J is TRBJ2-1 and V is TRBV4-3, with 9 bases fitting TRBD2. Per the germline V gene, CDR1 is LGHNA and CDR2 is YSLEER. With V trimmed by 0 bases and J by 5 bases, 5 bases remained unmatched. The CDR3 totals 16 residues. This CDR3 reads CASSQDWRGGDNEQFF. For the CDR3, the DNA is TGCGCCAGCAGCCAAGATTGGCGCGGGGGGGACAATGAGCAGTTCTTC.

The V call is TRBV7-2, the J call TRBJ2-7; D not resolved. CDR3 length: 11 amino acids. V was cut by 5 bases and J by 7 bases, with 9 bases left in between. Germline CDR1 reads SGHTA; CDR2 reads FQGNSA. In DNA form, the CDR3 reads TGTGCCAGCAGCCGTTTTATAGAGCAGTACTTC. Translation: CASSRFIEQYF.